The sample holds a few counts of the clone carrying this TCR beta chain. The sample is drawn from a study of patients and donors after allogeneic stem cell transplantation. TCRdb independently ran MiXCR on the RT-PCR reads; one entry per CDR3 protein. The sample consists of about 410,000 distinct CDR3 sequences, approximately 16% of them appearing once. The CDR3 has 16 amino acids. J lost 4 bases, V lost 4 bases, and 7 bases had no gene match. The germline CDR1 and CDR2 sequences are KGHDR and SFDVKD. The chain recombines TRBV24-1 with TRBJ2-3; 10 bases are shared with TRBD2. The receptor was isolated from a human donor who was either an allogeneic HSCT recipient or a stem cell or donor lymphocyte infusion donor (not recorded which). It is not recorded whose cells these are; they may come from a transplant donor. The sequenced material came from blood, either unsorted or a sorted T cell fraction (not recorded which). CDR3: CATSESSGGVSDTQYF. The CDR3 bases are TGTGCCACCAGTGAATCCAGCGGGGGGGTTTCAGATACGCAGTATTTT.